This TCR delta chain stems from a study of Vδ1+ human thymocytes. Remarks on this clone: Its antigen is unidentified.

The template was reverse-transcribed extracted RNA. Pooled V-gene forward primers with one constant-region reverse primer generated the CDR3 amplicons by multiplex PCR. TCRdb re-called the multiplex PCR reads with CATT. The sample yields about 58,000 delta-chain clones, around 15% seen once. The V segment lost 2 bases and the J segment 0 bases; nucleotides outside the gene matches: 5. The length of the CDR3 is 16 residues. Germline V gene data show CDR1 as GEAIGNYY and CDR2 as EKD. After alphabeta T cell depletion, CD3+ Vdelta1+ Vdelta2- thymocytes were sorted. General study points: In the thymus, TRG and TRD repertoires looked highly polyclonal with Gaussian CDR3 lengths.

This clonotype was obtained from a girl in the first two years of life who had congenital heart surgery. The chain is built from TRDV2 and TRDJ1; 10 bases line up with TRDD3. The sequencing input was Vdelta1+ gamma-delta thymocytes from the thymus. Stated subset: FACS-sorted CD3+ TCRalphabeta- TCRVdelta1+ TCRVdelta2- thymocytes. CDR3 coding DNA: TGTGCCTGTGACAAAATACTGGGGGATTACACCGATAAACTCATCTTT. Translation gives CACDKILGDYTDKLIF.